This is a list of T cell receptor beta chains from one sample in a study of response to subunit inactivated influenza vaccine. From the RT-PCR reads, TCRdb called clonotypes with MiXCR, one entry per CDR3 protein. The sample has 560,000 or so distinct CDR3 sequences; around 8% are singletons. Sequences were derived from PBMCs from blood, sampled roughly 24 months after vaccination. The receptors come from a man in his fifties or sixties who received an inactivated influenza vaccine. Both conserved end residues are part of each CDR3. The D gene is left open where the match is weak. Only part of the rows carry a size: once, few, many, or a class if the clone is expanded.

j_call | v_call | cdr3_length | clone_size | d_call | cdr3_aa | cdr3_nt
TRBJ2-6 | TRBV4-3 | 17 | NA | TRBD1 | CASSQGGTGFGANVLTF | TGCGCCAGCAGCCAAGGCGGGACAGGGTTTGGGGCCAACGTCCTGACTTTC
TRBJ1-1 | TRBV20-1 | 15 | few | NA | CSASFLGARTFEAFF | TGCAGTGCTAGTTTCTTGGGTGCAAGGACGTTCGAAGCTTTCTTT
TRBJ1-6 | TRBV20-1 | 17 | many | NA | CSARDRRTGSSNSPLHF | TGCAGTGCTAGAGATAGGAGAACAGGGTCGTCTAATTCACCCCTCCACTTT
TRBJ1-2 | TRBV24-1 | 14 | few | NA | CATSDPDKEYGYTF | TGTGCCACCAGTGATCCGGACAAGGAGTATGGCTACACCTTC
TRBJ2-7 | TRBV6-2/TRBV6-3 | 13 | NA | NA | CASSYSGPYEQYF | TGTGCCAGCAGTTACTCGGGGCCGTACGAGCAGTACTTC
TRBJ2-7 | TRBV4-3 | 14 | many | NA | CASSQGTGTYEQYF | TGTGCCAGCAGCCAAGGAACTGGAACCTACGAGCAGTACTTC
TRBJ2-2 | TRBV7-8 | 15 | many | TRBD1 | CASSLVAGGTGELFF | TGTGCCAGCAGCTTAGTCGCAGGGGGAACCGGGGAGCTGTTTTTT
TRBJ2-3 | TRBV4-3 | 16 | few | NA | CASSQEFLLSTDTQYF | TGCGCCAGCAGCCAAGAATTTTTACTAAGCACAGATACGCAGTATTTT
TRBJ2-1 | TRBV28 | 15 | few | TRBD1 | CASSPSQDRGNEQFF | TGTGCCAGCAGTCCATCCCAAGACAGGGGCAATGAGCAGTTCTTC
TRBJ2-5 | TRBV2 | 13 | few | NA | CASSGQRQETQYF | TGTGCCAGCAGTGGACAGAGACAAGAGACCCAGTACTTC
TRBJ2-1 | TRBV5-1 | 15 | NA | TRBD1 | CASSLVTGGWNEQFF | TGCGCCAGCAGCTTGGTGACAGGGGGCTGGAATGAGCAGTTCTTC
TRBJ2-3 | TRBV10-3 | 16 | few | TRBD1 | CAISGTGGSSTDTQYF | TGTGCCATCAGTGGGACAGGGGGCAGCAGCACAGATACGCAGTATTTT
TRBJ1-6 | TRBV7-2 | 13 | NA | TRBD1 | CASTSQGGSPLHF | TGTGCCAGCACCTCCCAGGGGGGTTCACCCCTCCACTTT
TRBJ2-1 | TRBV7-9 | 16 | NA | TRBD2 | CASSRRPGGRYNEQFF | TGTGCCAGCAGCCGACGCCCGGGGGGTCGATACAATGAGCAGTTCTTC
TRBJ1-6 | TRBV20-1 | 13 | many | TRBD1 | CSVSDRVDSPLHF | TGCAGTGTGTCGGACAGGGTTGATTCACCCCTCCACTTT
TRBJ2-3 | TRBV20-1 | 15 | NA | NA | CSARSGSRGTDTQYF | TGCAGTGCTAGATCCGGTAGCCGGGGCACAGATACGCAGTATTTT
TRBJ2-3 | TRBV12-3/TRBV12-4 | 15 | NA | TRBD2 | CASRPSGIWGDTQYF | TGTGCCAGCAGGCCTAGCGGGATATGGGGGGATACGCAGTATTTT
TRBJ1-1 | TRBV2 | 12 | NA | NA | CASSPSSTEAFF | TGTGCCAGCAGTCCGAGTAGCACTGAAGCTTTCTTT
TRBJ2-2 | TRBV28 | 14 | NA | NA | CATPGGPNTGELFF | TGTGCCACCCCCGGGGGGCCGAACACCGGGGAGCTGTTTTTT
TRBJ2-2 | TRBV5-1 | 16 | many | TRBD1 | CASSLVGQGHTGELFF | TGCGCCAGCAGCTTGGTAGGACAGGGGCACACCGGGGAGCTGTTTTTT
TRBJ2-2 | TRBV20-1 | 13 | many | NA | CSARDTGTGELFF | TGCAGTGCTAGAGATACAGGAACCGGGGAGCTGTTTTTT
TRBJ1-1 | TRBV29-1 | 12 | few | NA | CSVQPTSAEAFF | TGCAGCGTTCAACCCACATCTGCTGAAGCTTTCTTT